The entry below gives a single T cell receptor beta chain sequence along with its context. Original analysis: Estimates of nucleated cell counts were drawn from the amplification of reference gene primers. This table comes from immunoSEQ multiplex PCR, and its TCRdb copy is limited to in-frame clones, with some not included. V and J calls and clone size follow that table, whereas D and trimming were derived from the DNA. The sample gives roughly 360,000 clones, roughly four fifths of which show up once; approximately 5.4% is in the top ten. The sample belongs to a study of blood T cell repertoires in COVID-19. Germline assignment: CDR1 SGHTA and CDR2 FQGNSA. Germline trimming cut 5 bases from V and 7 bases from J; bases unmatched to any gene: 7. This CDR3 comprises 15 residues.

The clonotype comes from a woman in her forties or fifties who had recovered from COVID-19. The V call is TRBV7-2, the J call TRBJ1-6, with 8 bases aligning to TRBD1. The sequenced sample was PBMCs or T cells enriched from blood (not recorded which). The CDR3 loop reads CASSVRQGRNSPLHF. The CDR3 DNA reads TGTGCCAGCAGCGTTCGACAGGGGAGAAATTCACCCCTCCACTTT. The variable domain in full, completed from reference TRBV7-2 and TRBJ1-6, reads GAGVSQSPSNKVTEKGKDVELRCDPISGHTALYWYRQSLGQGLEFLIYFQGNSAPDKSGLPSDRFSAERTGGSVSTLTIQRTQQEDSAVYLCASSVRQGRNSPLHFGNGTRLTVT.